Listed below are T cell receptor beta chains from one sample, sequenced in a study of HIV-infected patients and healthy controls. Using its own MiXCR run on the 5' RACE reads, TCRdb lists one record per CDR3 protein. The sample holds about 3,800 distinct CDR3 sequences, roughly 9% seen once. This sample comprised blood, obtained during antiretroviral therapy. The source is an adult with HIV infection. The CDR3 runs from the conserved cysteine through the conserved F or W. D genes are given only for firm matches. Clone size is stated in some rows and not others, as once, few, many or a class when expanded.

16,.,TRBV7-2,TRBJ2-3,once,CASSPSWGARGDTQYF,TGTGCCAGCAGCCCTAGCTGGGGGGCGCGAGGAGATACGCAGTATTTT
19,TRBD2,TRBV5-1,TRBJ2-1,few,CASSLAGSGGARAYNEQFF,TGCGCCAGCAGCTTGGCCGGTAGCGGGGGGGCCCGGGCCTACAATGAGCAGTTCTTC
16,.,TRBV14,TRBJ2-3,.,CASSQDPNDSTDTQYF,TGTGCCAGCAGCCAAGATCCAAACGACAGCACAGATACGCAGTATTTT
13,.,TRBV12-3/TRBV12-4,TRBJ2-5,medium-sized,CASSSPPQETQYF,TGTGCCAGCAGCTCCCCACCTCAAGAGACCCAGTACTTC
15,.,TRBV6-5,TRBJ1-1,medium-sized,CASSYSWNAGTEAFF,TGTGCCAGCAGTTACTCATGGAATGCAGGCACTGAAGCTTTCTTT
13,.,TRBV28,TRBJ1-5,medium-sized,CASSSQGHQPQHF,TGTGCCAGCAGTTCTCAGGGTCACCAGCCCCAGCATTTT
15,.,TRBV6-6,TRBJ1-2,many,CASSSQQATNYGYTF,TGTGCCAGCAGTTCACAACAGGCTACTAACTATGGCTACACCTTC
15,.,TRBV19,TRBJ1-1,medium-sized,CASSTPGGVYAEAFF,TGTGCCAGTAGTACTCCCGGCGGGGTTTACGCTGAAGCTTTCTTT
15,TRBD2,TRBV9,TRBJ2-1,medium-sized,CASSGLAGGLNEQFF,TGTGCCAGCAGCGGACTAGCGGGGGGCCTAAATGAGCAGTTCTTC
13,.,TRBV5-1,TRBJ1-1,medium-sized,CASSSSGNTEAFF,TGCGCCAGCAGCTCAAGCGGGAACACTGAAGCTTTCTTT
14,.,TRBV6-2/TRBV6-3,TRBJ2-1,medium-sized,CASSPQGSYNEQFF,TGTGCCAGCAGTCCCCAAGGCTCCTACAATGAGCAGTTCTTC
16,.,TRBV10-3,TRBJ1-4,medium-sized,CAISESVSGRDEKLFF,TGTGCCATCAGTGAGTCGGTGTCAGGGAGGGATGAAAAACTGTTTTTT
15,TRBD1,TRBV5-1,TRBJ1-6,medium-sized,CASSEGQVNNSPLHF,TGCGCCAGCAGCGAAGGACAGGTCAATAATTCACCCCTCCACTTT
19,TRBD2,TRBV6-6,TRBJ2-2,medium-sized,CASSRGTSGTTANTGELFF,TGTGCCAGCAGCCGAGGGACTAGCGGAACCACAGCGAACACCGGGGAGCTGTTTTTT
12,.,TRBV6-2/TRBV6-3,TRBJ2-3,medium-sized,CASSSPADTQYF,TGTGCCAGCAGCTCCCCAGCAGATACGCAGTATTTT
16,TRBD1,TRBV4-3,TRBJ1-6,medium-sized,CASSQDHGQGGSPLHF,TGCGCCAGCAGCCAAGATCACGGACAGGGAGGATCACCCCTCCACTTT
14,.,TRBV27,TRBJ2-1,many,CASSLSGPSNEQFF,TGTGCCAGCAGTTTATCCGGCCCGTCCAATGAGCAGTTCTTC
14,.,TRBV7-2,TRBJ2-3,.,CASSTDRYTDTQYF,TGTGCCAGCAGCACGGACAGATACACAGATACGCAGTATTTT
13,.,TRBV6-5,TRBJ2-4,medium-sized,CASGDTGSPCQYF,TGTGCCAGCGGGGACACAGGGTCCCCGTGTCAGTACTTC
14,TRBD1,TRBV29-1,TRBJ1-2,few,CSVEDRDRNIGYTF,TGCAGCGTTGAAGATAGGGACAGGAATATTGGCTACACCTTC
14,TRBD1,TRBV27,TRBJ1-6,medium-sized,CASRPTGGNSPLHF,TGTGCCAGCAGACCGACAGGGGGGAATTCACCCCTCCACTTT
13,TRBD1,TRBV19,TRBJ1-2,medium-sized,CASSTRTGYGYTF,TGTGCCAGTAGTACAAGGACAGGGTATGGCTACACCTTC
15,TRBD1,TRBV4-3,TRBJ2-1,few,CASSQATGNYNEQFF,TGCGCCAGCAGCCAAGCGACAGGGAACTACAATGAGCAGTTCTTC
14,TRBD1,TRBV12-3/TRBV12-4,TRBJ2-7,many,CASSSDRVMHEQYF,TGTGCCAGCAGTTCGGACAGGGTCATGCACGAGCAGTACTTC
14,.,TRBV18,TRBJ2-5,medium-sized,CASSPSATQETQYF,TGTGCCAGCTCCCCCTCGGCGACGCAAGAGACCCAGTACTTC
17,TRBD1,TRBV5-1,TRBJ2-2,.,CASTPARGQANTGELFF,TGCGCCAGCACTCCTGCCCGGGGACAGGCGAACACCGGGGAGCTGTTTTTT
15,TRBD1,TRBV10-3,TRBJ1-2,many,CAISGKDREWEGYTF,TGTGCCATCAGTGGGAAAGACAGGGAATGGGAAGGCTACACCTTC
14,TRBD1,TRBV6-1,TRBJ1-2,medium-sized,CASEVTGAAVVYTF,TGTGCCAGCGAGGTTACAGGGGCCGCGGTGGTATACACCTTC
15,.,TRBV18,TRBJ2-3,medium-sized,CASSLGAGRTDTQYF,TGTGCCAGCTCACTGGGCGCGGGACGCACAGATACGCAGTATTTT
15,.,TRBV20-1,TRBJ2-3,medium-sized,CSASSADVVTDTQYF,TGCAGTGCTAGTTCAGCGGACGTTGTCACAGATACGCAGTATTTT
16,.,TRBV5-1,TRBJ2-1,medium-sized,CASSLAEQGPYNEQFF,TGCGCCAGCAGCTTGGCCGAGCAGGGGCCCTACAATGAGCAGTTCTTC
15,.,TRBV5-1,TRBJ2-7,medium-sized,CASSLGTGYSYEQYF,TGCGCCAGCAGCTTGGGAACAGGGTATAGCTACGAGCAGTACTTC
15,.,TRBV5-5,TRBJ2-3,medium-sized,CASSSWTASTDTQYF,TGTGCCAGCAGCTCCTGGACAGCTAGCACAGATACGCAGTATTTT
14,.,TRBV6-5,TRBJ2-3,.,CDSSWGFAKDTQYF,TGTGACAGCAGTTGGGGTTTTGCAAAAGATACGCAGTATTTT
16,TRBD1,TRBV4-1,TRBJ2-5,.,CASSQDSDRWRETQYF,TGCGCCAGCAGCCAAGATTCGGACAGGTGGAGGGAGACCCAGTACTTC
14,TRBD2,TRBV19,TRBJ2-1,.,CASSILAGGNEQFF,TGTGCCAGTAGTATCCTAGCGGGAGGAAATGAGCAGTTCTTC
19,TRBD2,TRBV2,TRBJ2-3,medium-sized,CASSEALRFSGGAPDTQYF,TGTGCCAGCAGTGAAGCGCTTCGTTTTAGCGGGGGGGCACCAGATACGCAGTATTTT
15,.,TRBV5-1,TRBJ1-4,many,CASSLAGGGDEKLFF,TGCGCCAGCAGCTTGGCCGGCGGTGGGGATGAAAAACTGTTTTTT
11,.,TRBV30,TRBJ2-3,medium-sized,CACLGAYTQYF,TGTGCCTGCCTTGGGGCCTATACGCAGTATTTT
12,.,TRBV20-1,TRBJ1-1,medium-sized,CSAPGANTEAFF,TGCAGTGCACCGGGGGCGAACACTGAAGCTTTCTTT
16,TRBD2,TRBV7-3,TRBJ2-2,medium-sized,CASSPLAGGAPGELFF,TGTGCCAGCAGCCCCCTAGCGGGGGGGGCTCCCGGGGAGCTGTTTTTT
12,.,TRBV12-3/TRBV12-4,TRBJ1-2,many,CASSSTEYGYTF,TGTGCCAGCAGTTCGACAGAGTATGGCTACACCTTC
16,TRBD1,TRBV7-9,TRBJ2-3,.,CASSLIGQGEADTQYF,TGTGCCAGCAGCCTGATAGGACAGGGTGAGGCAGATACGCAGTATTTT
12,TRBD1,TRBV27,TRBJ1-1,.,CASRAGGAEAFF,TGTGCCAGCAGGGCAGGGGGGGCTGAAGCTTTCTTT
14,.,TRBV7-8,TRBJ2-2,many,CASSLVKDTGELFF,TGTGCCAGCAGCTTAGTGAAGGACACCGGGGAGCTGTTTTTT
20,TRBD2,TRBV7-9,TRBJ2-1,medium-sized,CASSLVLGWGGGPSYNEQFF,TGTGCCAGCAGCTTAGTACTGGGTTGGGGCGGGGGGCCCTCCTACAATGAGCAGTTCTTC
15,.,TRBV6-2/TRBV6-3,TRBJ1-1,medium-sized,CASSYSARVNTEAFF,TGTGCCAGCAGTTACTCCGCAAGGGTGAACACTGAAGCTTTCTTT
14,.,TRBV2,TRBJ2-2,many,CASMQGPNTGELFF,TGTGCCAGCATGCAGGGGCCGAACACCGGGGAGCTGTTTTTT
13,.,TRBV7-9,TRBJ1-1,medium-sized,CASSLAINTEAFF,TGTGCCAGCAGCTTAGCGATAAACACTGAAGCTTTCTTT
12,.,TRBV12-3/TRBV12-4,TRBJ1-6,medium-sized,CASSFSNSPLHF,TGTGCCAGCAGTTTCAGTAATTCACCCCTCCACTTT
13,.,TRBV12-3/TRBV12-4,TRBJ1-5,.,CASSWGSNQPQHF,TGTGCCAGCAGTTGGGGGAGCAATCAGCCCCAGCATTTT
13,.,TRBV6-5,TRBJ1-4,few,CASSYSTGGKLFF,TGTGCCAGCAGTTACAGCACAGGTGGAAAACTGTTTTTT
15,.,TRBV18,TRBJ2-3,medium-sized,CASSFQRVGTDTQYF,TGTGCCAGCTCATTCCAGAGGGTGGGCACAGATACGCAGTATTTT
19,.,TRBV11-2,TRBJ2-2,many,CASSLDGLATIQFTGELFF,TGTGCCAGCAGCTTAGACGGTCTGGCGACGATCCAATTCACCGGGGAGCTGTTTTTT
13,.,TRBV5-1,TRBJ2-5,medium-sized,CASGRQSEETQYF,TGCGCCAGCGGGAGACAGAGCGAGGAGACCCAGTACTTC